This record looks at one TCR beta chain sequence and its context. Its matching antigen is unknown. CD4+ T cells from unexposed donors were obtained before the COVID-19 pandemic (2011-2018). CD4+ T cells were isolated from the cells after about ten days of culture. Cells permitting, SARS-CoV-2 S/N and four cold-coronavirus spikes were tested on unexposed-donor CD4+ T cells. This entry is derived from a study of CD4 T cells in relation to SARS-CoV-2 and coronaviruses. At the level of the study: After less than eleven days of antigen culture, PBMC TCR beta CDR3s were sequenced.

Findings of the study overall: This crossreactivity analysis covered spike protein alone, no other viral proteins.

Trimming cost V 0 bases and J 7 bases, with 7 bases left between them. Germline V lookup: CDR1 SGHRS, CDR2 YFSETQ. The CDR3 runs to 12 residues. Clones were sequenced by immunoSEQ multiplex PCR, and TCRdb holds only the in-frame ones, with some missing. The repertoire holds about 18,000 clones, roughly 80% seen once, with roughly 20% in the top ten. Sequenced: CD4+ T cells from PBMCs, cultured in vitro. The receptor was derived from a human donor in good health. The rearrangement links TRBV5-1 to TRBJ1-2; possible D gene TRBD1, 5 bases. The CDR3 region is CASSLEDTGYTF. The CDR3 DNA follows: TGCGCCAGCAGCTTGGAGGACACTGGCTACACCTTC. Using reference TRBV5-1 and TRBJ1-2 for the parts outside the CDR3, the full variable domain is KAGVTQTPRYLIKTRGQQVTLSCSPISGHRSVSWYQQTPGQGLQFLFEYFSETQRNKGNFPGRFSGRQFSNSRSEMNVSTLELGDSALYLCASSLEDTGYTFGSGTRLTVV.